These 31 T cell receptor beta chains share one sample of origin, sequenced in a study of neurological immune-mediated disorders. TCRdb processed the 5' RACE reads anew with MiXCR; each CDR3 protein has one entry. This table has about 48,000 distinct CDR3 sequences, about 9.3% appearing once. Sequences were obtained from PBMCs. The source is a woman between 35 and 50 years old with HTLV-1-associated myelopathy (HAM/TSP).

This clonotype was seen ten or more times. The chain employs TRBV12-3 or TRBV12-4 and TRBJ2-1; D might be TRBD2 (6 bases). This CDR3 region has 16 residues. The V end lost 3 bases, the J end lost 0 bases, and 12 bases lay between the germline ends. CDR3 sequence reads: CASSFSLTSSYNEQFF. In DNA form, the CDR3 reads TGTGCCAGCAGTTTTTCCTTGACTAGCTCCTACAATGAGCAGTTCTTC.

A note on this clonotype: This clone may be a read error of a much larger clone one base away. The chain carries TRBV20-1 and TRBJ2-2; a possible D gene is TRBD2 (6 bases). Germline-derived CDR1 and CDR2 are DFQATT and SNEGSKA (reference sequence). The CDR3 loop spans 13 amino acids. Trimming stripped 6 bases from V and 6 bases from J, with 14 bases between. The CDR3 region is CSAKEGVAGELFF. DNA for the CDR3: TGCAGTGCCAAGGAGGGAGTGGCCGGGGAGCTGTTTTTT.

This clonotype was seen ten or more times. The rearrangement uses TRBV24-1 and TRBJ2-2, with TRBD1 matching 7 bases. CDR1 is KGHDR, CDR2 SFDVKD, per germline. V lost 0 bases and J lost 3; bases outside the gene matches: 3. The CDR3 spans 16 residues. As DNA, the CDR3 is TGTGCCACCAGTGATTTGCGTGGGACAGACACCGGGGAGCTGTTTTTT. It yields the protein CATSDLRGTDTGELFF.

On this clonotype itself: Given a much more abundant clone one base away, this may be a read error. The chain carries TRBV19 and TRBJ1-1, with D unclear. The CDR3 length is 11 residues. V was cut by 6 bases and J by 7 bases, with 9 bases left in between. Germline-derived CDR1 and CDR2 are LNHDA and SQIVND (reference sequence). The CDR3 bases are TGTGCCAGTAGCAGCTGGGTTGAAGCTTTCTTT. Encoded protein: CASSSWVEAFF.

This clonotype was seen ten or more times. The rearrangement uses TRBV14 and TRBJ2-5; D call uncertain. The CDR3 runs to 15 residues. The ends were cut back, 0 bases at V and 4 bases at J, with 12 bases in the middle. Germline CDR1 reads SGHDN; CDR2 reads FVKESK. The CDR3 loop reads CASSQDHGFGETQYF. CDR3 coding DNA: TGTGCCAGCAGCCAAGATCACGGGTTCGGAGAGACCCAGTACTTC.

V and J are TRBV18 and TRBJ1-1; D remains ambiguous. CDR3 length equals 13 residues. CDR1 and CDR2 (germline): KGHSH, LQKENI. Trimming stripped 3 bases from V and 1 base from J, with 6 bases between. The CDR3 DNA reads TGTGCCAGCTCACCCACATCGAACACTGAAGCTTTCTTT. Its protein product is CASSPTSNTEAFF.

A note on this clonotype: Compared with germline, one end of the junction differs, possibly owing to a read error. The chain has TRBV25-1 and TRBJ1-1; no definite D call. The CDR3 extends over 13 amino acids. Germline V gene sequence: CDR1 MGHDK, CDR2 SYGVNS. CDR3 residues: CASSEYGRAEACF. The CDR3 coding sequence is TGTGCCAGCAGTGAATATGGGCGAGCTGAAGCTTGCTTT.

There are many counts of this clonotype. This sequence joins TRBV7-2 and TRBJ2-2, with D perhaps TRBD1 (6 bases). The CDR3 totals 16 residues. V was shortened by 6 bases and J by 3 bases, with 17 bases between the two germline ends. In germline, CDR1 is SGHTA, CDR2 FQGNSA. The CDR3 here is CASSFNPGVHTGELFF. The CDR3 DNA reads TGTGCCAGCAGTTTTAACCCAGGGGTCCACACCGGGGAGCTGTTTTTT.

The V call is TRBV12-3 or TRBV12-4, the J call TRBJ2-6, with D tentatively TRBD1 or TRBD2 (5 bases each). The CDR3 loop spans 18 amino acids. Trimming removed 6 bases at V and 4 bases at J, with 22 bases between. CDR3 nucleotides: TGTGCCAGCAGAGAGGGACGGCGGCCGAGCTGGGGGGCCAACGTCCTGACTTTC. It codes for CASREGRRPSWGANVLTF.

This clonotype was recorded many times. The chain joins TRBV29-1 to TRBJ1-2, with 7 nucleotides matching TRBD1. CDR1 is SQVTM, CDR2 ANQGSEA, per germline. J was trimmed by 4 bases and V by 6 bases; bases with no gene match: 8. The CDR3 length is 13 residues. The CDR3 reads CSVRDSSSYGYTF. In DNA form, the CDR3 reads TGCAGCGTCCGGGACAGTAGTTCCTATGGCTACACCTTC.

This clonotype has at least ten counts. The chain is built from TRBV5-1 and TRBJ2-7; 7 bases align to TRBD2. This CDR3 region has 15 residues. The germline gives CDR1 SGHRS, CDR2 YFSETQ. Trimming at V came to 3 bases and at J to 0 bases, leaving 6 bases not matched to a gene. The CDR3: CASSSAGESSYEQYF. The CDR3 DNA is TGCGCCAGCAGCTCCGCGGGGGAGTCCTCCTACGAGCAGTACTTC.

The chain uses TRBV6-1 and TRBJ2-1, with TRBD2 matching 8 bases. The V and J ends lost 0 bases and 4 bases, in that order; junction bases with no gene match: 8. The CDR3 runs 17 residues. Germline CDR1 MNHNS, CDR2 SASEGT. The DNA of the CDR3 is TGTGCCAGCAGTGAAGCCCGGCTAGCGGGTGGTTACAATGAGCAGTTCTTC. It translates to CASSEARLAGGYNEQFF.

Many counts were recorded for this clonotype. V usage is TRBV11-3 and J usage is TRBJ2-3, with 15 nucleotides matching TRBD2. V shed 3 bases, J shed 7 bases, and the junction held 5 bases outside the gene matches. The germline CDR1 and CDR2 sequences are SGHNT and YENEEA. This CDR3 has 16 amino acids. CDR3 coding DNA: TGTGCCAGCAGCTTGGGACTAGCGGGGGGTGCAAATACGCAGTATTTT. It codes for CASSLGLAGGANTQYF.

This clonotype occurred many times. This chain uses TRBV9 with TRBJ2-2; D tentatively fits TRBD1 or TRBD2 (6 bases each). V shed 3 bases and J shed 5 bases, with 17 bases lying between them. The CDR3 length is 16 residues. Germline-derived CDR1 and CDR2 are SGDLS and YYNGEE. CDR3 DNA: TGTGCCAGCAGCGCCCGGGGGCAGGGTGGGACCGGGGAGCTGTTTTTT. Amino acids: CASSARGQGGTGELFF.

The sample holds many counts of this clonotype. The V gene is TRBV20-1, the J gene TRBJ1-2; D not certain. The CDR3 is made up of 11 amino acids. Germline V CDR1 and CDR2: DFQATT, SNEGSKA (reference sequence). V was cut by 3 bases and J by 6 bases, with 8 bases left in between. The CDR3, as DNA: TGCAGTGCTAGGGATGGCGATGGCTACACCTTC. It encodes CSARDGDGYTF.

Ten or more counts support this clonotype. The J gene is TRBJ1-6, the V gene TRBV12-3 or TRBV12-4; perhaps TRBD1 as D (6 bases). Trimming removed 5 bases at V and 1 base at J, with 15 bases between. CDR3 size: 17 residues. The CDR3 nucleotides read TGTGCCAGCAGTAAAGGGGGGGGCAGTTCCTATAATTCACCCCTCCACTTT. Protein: CASSKGGGSSYNSPLHF.

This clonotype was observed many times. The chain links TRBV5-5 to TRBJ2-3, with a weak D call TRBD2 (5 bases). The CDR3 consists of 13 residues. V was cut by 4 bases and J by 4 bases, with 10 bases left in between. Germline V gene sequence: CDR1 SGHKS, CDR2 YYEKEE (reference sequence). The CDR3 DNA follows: TGTGCCAGCAGCCTGCCCGGGGCAGATACGCAGTATTTT. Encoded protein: CASSLPGADTQYF.

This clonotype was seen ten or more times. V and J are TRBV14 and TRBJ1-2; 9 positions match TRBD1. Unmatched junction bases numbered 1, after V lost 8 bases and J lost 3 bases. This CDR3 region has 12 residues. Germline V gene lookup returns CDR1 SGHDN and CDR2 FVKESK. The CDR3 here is CASGQGYYGYTF. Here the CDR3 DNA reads TGTGCCAGCGGACAGGGGTACTATGGCTACACCTTC.

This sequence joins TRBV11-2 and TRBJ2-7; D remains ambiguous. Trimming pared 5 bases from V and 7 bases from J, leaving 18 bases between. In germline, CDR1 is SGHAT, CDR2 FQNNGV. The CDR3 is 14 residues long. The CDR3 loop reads CASSRTSPAREQYF. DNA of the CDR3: TGTGCCAGCAGCCGGACCTCCCCAGCGCGGGAGCAGTACTTC.

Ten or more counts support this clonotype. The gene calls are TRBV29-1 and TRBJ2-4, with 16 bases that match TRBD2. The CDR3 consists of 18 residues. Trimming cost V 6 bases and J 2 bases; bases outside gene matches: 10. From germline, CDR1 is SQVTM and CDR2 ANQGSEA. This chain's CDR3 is CSVGGTSGGARTKNIQYF. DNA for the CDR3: TGCAGCGTCGGAGGGACTAGCGGGGGGGCACGAACCAAAAACATTCAGTACTTC. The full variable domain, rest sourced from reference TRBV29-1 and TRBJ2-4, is SAVISQKPSRDICQRGTSLTIQCQVDSQVTMMFWYRQQPGQSLTLIATANQGSEATYESGFVIDKFPISRPNLTFSTLTVSNMSPEDSSIYLCSVGGTSGGARTKNIQYFGAGTRLSVL.

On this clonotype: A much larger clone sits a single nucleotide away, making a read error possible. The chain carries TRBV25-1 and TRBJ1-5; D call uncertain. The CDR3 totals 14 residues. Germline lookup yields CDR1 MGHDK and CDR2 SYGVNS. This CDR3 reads CASSEYGSNHPQHF. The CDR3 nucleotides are TGTGCCAGCAGTGAATACGGGAGCAATCATCCCCAGCATTTT.

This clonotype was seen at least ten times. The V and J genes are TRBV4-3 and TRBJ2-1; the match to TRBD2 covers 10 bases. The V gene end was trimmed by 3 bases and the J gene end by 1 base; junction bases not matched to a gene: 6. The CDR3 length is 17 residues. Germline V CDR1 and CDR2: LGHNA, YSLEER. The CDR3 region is CASSQERGGLSYNEQFF. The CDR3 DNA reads TGCGCCAGCAGCCAGGAGCGGGGGGGACTTTCCTACAATGAGCAGTTCTTC.

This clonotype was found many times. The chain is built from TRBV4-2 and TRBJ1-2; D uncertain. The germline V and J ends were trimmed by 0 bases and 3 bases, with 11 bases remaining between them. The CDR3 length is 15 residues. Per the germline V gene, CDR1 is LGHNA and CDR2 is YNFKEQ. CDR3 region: CASSQDKSEHYGYTF. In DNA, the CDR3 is TGTGCCAGCAGCCAAGATAAGTCAGAGCACTATGGCTACACCTTC.

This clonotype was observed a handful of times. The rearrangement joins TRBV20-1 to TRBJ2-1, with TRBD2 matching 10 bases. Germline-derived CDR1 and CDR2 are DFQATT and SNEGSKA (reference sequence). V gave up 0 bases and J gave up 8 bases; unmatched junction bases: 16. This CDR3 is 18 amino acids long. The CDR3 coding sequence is TGCAGTGCTAGAGATTATGAGCTAGCGGGGGACGGGGGGCATGAGCAGTTCTTC. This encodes CSARDYELAGDGGHEQFF.

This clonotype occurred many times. DNA of the CDR3: TGTGCCAGCAGTTTCGTACGGGGGGGCACAGATACGCAGTATTTT. Translation: CASSFVRGGTDTQYF. The V gene is TRBV6-2 or TRBV6-3, the J gene TRBJ2-3, with 7 bases lining up with TRBD2. Trimming took 4 bases from V and 1 from J; bases not matched to a gene: 5. The CDR3 spans 15 residues. The germline CDR1 and CDR2 sequences are MNHEY and SVGEGT.

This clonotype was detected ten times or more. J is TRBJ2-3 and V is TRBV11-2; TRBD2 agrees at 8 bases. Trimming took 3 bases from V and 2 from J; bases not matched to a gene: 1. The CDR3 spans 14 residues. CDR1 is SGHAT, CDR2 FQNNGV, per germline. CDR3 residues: CASSFSGVTDTQYF. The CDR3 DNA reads TGTGCCAGCAGCTTTAGCGGGGTCACAGATACGCAGTATTTT.

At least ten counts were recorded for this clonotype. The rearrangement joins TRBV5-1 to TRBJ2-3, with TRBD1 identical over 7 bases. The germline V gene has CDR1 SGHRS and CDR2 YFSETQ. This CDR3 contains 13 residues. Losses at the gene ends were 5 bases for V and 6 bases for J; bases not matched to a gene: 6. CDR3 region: CASRTGNDDTQYF. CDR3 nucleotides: TGCGCCAGCAGGACAGGGAATGACGATACGCAGTATTTT.

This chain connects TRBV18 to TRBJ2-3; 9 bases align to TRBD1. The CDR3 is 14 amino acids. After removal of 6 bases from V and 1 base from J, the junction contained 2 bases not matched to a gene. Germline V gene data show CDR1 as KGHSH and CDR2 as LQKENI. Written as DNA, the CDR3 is TGTGCCAGCTCCCACAGGGGGCGCACAGATACGCAGTATTTT. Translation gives CASSHRGRTDTQYF.

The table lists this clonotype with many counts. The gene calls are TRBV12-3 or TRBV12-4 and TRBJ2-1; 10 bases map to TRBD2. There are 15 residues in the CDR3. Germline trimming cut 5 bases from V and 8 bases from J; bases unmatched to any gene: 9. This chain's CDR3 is CASSGLQRGGHEQFF. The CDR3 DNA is TGTGCCAGCAGTGGCCTCCAGCGGGGGGGCCATGAGCAGTTCTTC.

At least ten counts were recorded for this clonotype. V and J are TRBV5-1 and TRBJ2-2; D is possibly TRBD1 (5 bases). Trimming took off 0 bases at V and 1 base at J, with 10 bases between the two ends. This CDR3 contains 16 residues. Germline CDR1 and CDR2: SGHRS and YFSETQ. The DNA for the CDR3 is TGCGCCAGCAGCTTGGAGGCAGGGCGGAACACCGGGGAGCTGTTTTTT. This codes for CASSLEAGRNTGELFF.

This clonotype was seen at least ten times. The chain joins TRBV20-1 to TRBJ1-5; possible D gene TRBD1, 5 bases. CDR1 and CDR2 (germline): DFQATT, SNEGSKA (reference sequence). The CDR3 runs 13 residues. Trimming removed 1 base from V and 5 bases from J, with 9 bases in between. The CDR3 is CSARGRGYQPQHF. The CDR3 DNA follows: TGCAGTGCTAGAGGTAGGGGCTATCAGCCCCAGCATTTT.